This is a list of T cell receptor beta chains from one sample in a study of cytomegalovirus exposure and HLA in healthy donors. The data were produced by immunoSEQ multiplex PCR, yet TCRdb's version contains in-frame clones alone and is incomplete. The sample shows 100,000 to 150,000 clones, approximately 17% of them seen only once. Specimen: PBMCs. These receptors were taken from a female donor in good health and CMV-seropositive. Both conserved end residues are part of each CDR3. The D gene is left open where the match is weak. The listing skips clone size in some rows; elsewhere it reads once, few, many or a size class.

clone size	V gene	J gene	D gene	CDR3 DNA	CDR3 protein
-	TRBV5-6	TRBJ1-4	TRBD1	TGTGCCAGCAGCTCATACTCCGGGACAGGGAATGAAAAACTGTTTTTT	CASSSYSGTGNEKLFF
few	TRBV27	TRBJ2-7	TRBD1	TGTGCCAGCAGTTCAAGATGGGACAGGCTTTACGAGCAGTACTTC	CASSSRWDRLYEQYF
-	TRBV9	TRBJ2-5	TRBD1	TGTGCCAGCAGAGTAGGCAACAGGGGAGAGAACCAGTACTTC	CASRVGNRGENQYF
few	TRBV5-1	TRBJ2-7	-	TGCGCCAGCAGCTTATCTTTTCCGTACGAGCAGTACTTC	CASSLSFPYEQYF
few	TRBV9	TRBJ2-1	TRBD1	TGTGCCAGCAGCGTAGGAGACAGGGGATCCAATGAGCAGTTCTTC	CASSVGDRGSNEQFF
few	TRBV4-3	TRBJ1-5	-	TGCGCCAGCAGCCAAGATCTTCGGGTTAGCAATCAGCCCCAGCATTTT	CASSQDLRVSNQPQHF
few	TRBV15	TRBJ1-4	-	TGTGCCACCAGCAGAAACAGGGTTGGAGAAAAACTGTTTTTT	CATSRNRVGEKLFF
few	TRBV10-3	TRBJ2-1	TRBD1	TGTGCCATCTCTACAGGGGGCTCCTACAATGAGCAGTTCTTC	CAISTGGSYNEQFF
few	TRBV30	TRBJ2-3	-	TGTGCCTGGAGCCGGGGGGCTAGGGGTAACACAGATACGCAGTATTTT	CAWSRGARGNTDTQYF
few	TRBV4-1	TRBJ2-3	-	TGCGCCAGCAGCCAAGAGGGGGTTGGAGCGGAGGGGAGCACAGATACGCAGTATTTT	CASSQEGVGAEGSTDTQYF
-	TRBV7-9	TRBJ1-1	-	TGTGCCAGCAGCCAGGCAGGGTTGGGAGCTTTCTTT	CASSQAGLGAFF
few	TRBV2	TRBJ2-3	TRBD2	TGTGCCAGCAGTGAAGCGCTTTTGGGGGGGGTAGATACGCAGTATTTT	CASSEALLGGVDTQYF
few	TRBV16	TRBJ1-1	-	TGTGCCAGCAGCCGTTCGCGGGGAAAAAACACTGAAGCTTTCTTT	CASSRSRGKNTEAFF
few	TRBV25-1	TRBJ2-7	TRBD2	TGTGCCAGCAGTGGGAGAAGACTAGCGGGGAAAATCTCCTACGAGCAGTACTTC	CASSGRRLAGKISYEQYF
-	TRBV2	TRBJ1-1	TRBD1	TGTGCCAGCAGTCCAGGACAGGCATTGATGAACACTGAAGCTTTCTTT	CASSPGQALMNTEAFF
few	TRBV30	TRBJ1-3	-	TGTGCCTGGAGTGGAGGGTCCCCGGGCTACTTAAACACCATATATTTT	CAWSGGSPGYLNTIYF
-	TRBV19	TRBJ1-1	-	TGTGCCAGTAGTATAGTCGACAGTGAAGCTTTCTTT	CASSIVDSEAFF
few	TRBV5-1	TRBJ2-3	TRBD2	TGCGCCAGCAGCAGTAGCGGGGGGGCAGATACGCAGTATTTT	CASSSSGGADTQYF
-	TRBV7-2	TRBJ1-2	-	TGTGCCAGCAGCTATCAGGGGCCCCTTTTGAGGGGCTACACCTTC	CASSYQGPLLRGYTF
few	TRBV4-2	TRBJ2-3	-	TGTGCCAGCAGCCAAGAGGGTGTAGCGTCTCCAGATACGCAGTATTTT	CASSQEGVASPDTQYF
-	TRBV7-2	TRBJ1-2	-	TGTGCCAGTTCAAAGATGCGGGCTAACTATGGCTACACCTTC	CASSKMRANYGYTF
-	TRBV4-1	TRBJ2-1	TRBD1	TGCGCCAGCAGCCAGGTACCAAGACAGGGGCGGCAGTTCTTC	CASSQVPRQGRQFF